This paragraph covers one T cell receptor beta chain sequence. CDR3 length: 15 amino acids. V was trimmed by 2 bases and J by 0 bases, leaving 11 bases between them. CDR1 and CDR2 from the germline V gene are MNHNS and SASEGT. This sample was included in a study of blood T cell repertoires in COVID-19. Study summary: The study drew acute and convalescent COVID-19 samples from the United States, Italy and Spain. In each case, the material was cDNA or gDNA derived from T cells, B-cell-depleted T cells, or PBMCs.

How the authors handled the data: Nucleated cell number was recorded as an estimate derived from reference gene primer amplification. Assay used: immunoSEQ multiplex PCR; TCRdb lists only in-frame clones, some missing. Clonal size and the V and J genes are those of that table, whereas D and trimming came from the DNA. The table records under 300,000 clones, about 88% of them present only once. Sequencing used peripheral blood. The V call is TRBV6-1, the J call TRBJ2-7; D is possibly TRBD2 (6 bases). This clonotype originated in a woman aged 40-49 years who had recovered from COVID-19. This CDR3 reads CASSELASDSYEQYF. CDR3 DNA sequence: TGTGCCAGCAGTGAATTGGCTAGCGACTCCTACGAGCAGTACTTC.